These 27 T cell receptor beta chains came from one sample sequenced in a study of tumor-infiltrating lymphocytes in primary liver carcinoma. From unsorted bulk tissue weighing roughly 19-32 mg, DNA and RNA were co-extracted. Production of TCR beta cDNA used 500 ng total RNA together with a constant-region primer. Each TCR beta library was derived from three nested multiplex PCR rounds that employed slightly modified ARM-PCR. Two initial PCR rounds of about 11 cycles each paired TRBV1-TRBV30 forward primers with a C-beta reverse primer. TCRdb ran MiXCR on the multiplex PCR reads and lists one entry per CDR3 protein. The data contain 70,000 to 95,000 distinct CDR3 sequences, roughly two thirds of them seen just once; the ten biggest clones take up around a quarter. Specimen: liver tumor tissue from sampling region 4. Subset denoted: tumor region T4, right-lateral pole. Every receptor here comes from a man between 35 and 55 years old with primary liver carcinoma and hepatitis B virus infection.

Many counts were recorded for this clonotype. This chain uses TRBV10-3 with TRBJ2-7; 8 bases match TRBD2. Germline V CDR1 and CDR2: ENHRY, SYGVKD. The ends lost 5 bases at V and 6 bases at J; junction bases unmatched: 3. This CDR3 is 12 amino acids long. This CDR3 is CAISSGRGEQYF. The CDR3 DNA follows: TGTGCCATCAGTAGCGGGAGAGGCGAGCAGTACTTC.

In the case of this clonotype: This clone may be a read error of a much larger clone one base away. The chain has TRBV28 and TRBJ2-4, with D perhaps matching TRBD1 (5 bases). The germline gives CDR1 MDHEN, CDR2 SYDVKM. The CDR3 has 14 amino acids. The CDR3 nucleotides read TGTGTCAGCAGTTCGAAGGGGCGCAAAAACATTCAGTACTTC. Its translation: CVSSSKGRKNIQYF.

This chain joins TRBV11-2 and TRBJ2-7; 7 bases match TRBD1. The trim removed 6 bases at V and 7 bases at J, leaving 15 bases unmatched. Germline values: CDR1 SGHAT, CDR2 FQNNGV. CDR3 size: 15 residues. As DNA, the CDR3 is TGTGCCAGCAGTTTACAAGTGACAGGGTTGCGGGAGCAGTACTTC. Translated: CASSLQVTGLREQYF.

Turning to this clonotype: The DNA is left out, because the CDR3 cannot be placed on it with certainty; the CDR3 is given as TCRdb lists it. V is TRBV29-1 and J is TRBJ2-1. Inclusive of both ends, the CDR3 amounts to 12 amino acids. CDR1 is SQVTM, CDR2 ANQGSEA, per germline. CDR3 sequence reads: CSVVGLGSEQPF.

This clonotype was detected a few times. A read error may be the cause here, since a much bigger clone is one base away. Given the absence of the conserved phenylalanine or tryptophan at the CDR3 end, a read error is likely. The genes are TRBV5-4 and TRBJ1-1; no clear D gene. V lost 4 bases and J lost 0, with 7 bases in between. Germline values: CDR1 SGHNT, CDR2 YYREEE (reference sequence). This CDR3 has 13 residues. The CDR3 loop reads CASSPILNTEAFL. Here the CDR3 DNA reads TGTGCCAGCAGCCCGATCCTGAACACTGAAGCTTTCTTA.

Points on this clonotype: The germline gene is not matched at one end of the junction; a read error may be the cause. The CDR3 sequence is CASSQSDRGNERLF. The CDR3 nucleotides read TGCGCCAGCAGCCAGTCCGATAGGGGCAATGAGCGGCTCTTC. The chain is built from TRBV4-1 and TRBJ2-1; either TRBD1 or TRBD2 may supply D (5 bases each). CDR3 length: 14 residues. Germline CDR1 is MGHRA and CDR2 is YSYEKL.

The chain links TRBV11-2 to TRBJ2-1; D call uncertain. The V end lost 5 bases, the J end lost 8 bases, and 19 bases lay between the germline ends. Germline values: CDR1 SGHAT, CDR2 FQNNGV. The CDR3 has 15 amino acids. The CDR3 loop reads CASSVGGTVTDEQFF. For the CDR3, the DNA is TGTGCCAGCAGCGTCGGCGGTACGGTCACCGATGAGCAGTTCTTC.

This clonotype was recorded only once. A read error may produce the germline difference seen at one junction end. The chain combines TRBV11-2 with TRBJ2-4; D is possibly TRBD1 or TRBD2 (5 bases each). CDR3 length: 16 residues. The germline V gene has CDR1 SGHAT and CDR2 FQNNGV. DNA of the CDR3: TGTGCTAGCAGCTTAGATTCGGGGCTAGCCAAAACCATTCACTACTTC. Translated, it gives CASSLDSGLAKTIHYF.

To note about this clonotype: A read error is likely, as this CDR3 ends without the conserved phenylalanine or tryptophan. The limits of the CDR3 on the DNA are not certain, so only TCRdb's listed CDR3 is given. This chain uses TRBV6-1 with TRBJ2-3; the DNA was not compared with TRBD2, the D call given in the table. Germline assignment: CDR1 MNHNS and CDR2 SASEGT. A total of 18 residues make up the CDR3, ends included. CDR3 region: CASSEPASGPYNTDTEYL.

On this clonotype itself: This is likely a read error, given that the CDR3 carries no conserved phenylalanine or tryptophan at its end. The chain employs TRBV20-1 and TRBJ2-7; 8 bases agree with TRBD2. The V gene end was trimmed by 0 bases and the J gene end by 2 bases; junction bases not matched to a gene: 6. The CDR3 contains 15 residues. Per germline, CDR1 DFQATT and CDR2 SNEGSKA (reference sequence). CDR3 amino acids: CSARDSLAGTYEQYS. CDR3 bases: TGCAGTGCTAGAGATTCCCTAGCGGGTACCTACGAGCAGTACTCC.

At least ten counts were recorded for this clonotype. The chain uses TRBV29-1 and TRBJ1-2; D call uncertain. Trimming cost V 6 bases and J 4 bases, with 12 bases left between them. Germline CDR1 and CDR2: SQVTM and ANQGSEA. The CDR3 consists of 12 residues. This CDR3 is CSVSSGSYGYTF. The CDR3 DNA follows: TGCAGCGTGTCGTCGGGGAGCTATGGCTACACCTTC. Full variable domain (rest looked up from reference TRBV29-1 and TRBJ1-2): SAVISQKPSRDICQRGTSLTIQCQVDSQVTMMFWYRQQPGQSLTLIATANQGSEATYESGFVIDKFPISRPNLTFSTLTVSNMSPEDSSIYLCSVSSGSYGYTFGSGTRLTVV.

The chain uses TRBV11-2 and TRBJ2-3; the D gene is possibly TRBD2 (6 bases). Trimming cost V 11 bases and J 7 bases, with 22 bases left between them. The CDR3 is 14 amino acids. The V gene's germline CDR1 is SGHAT and CDR2 FQNNGV. CDR3 DNA sequence: TGTGCCGGAGGGGCACGGGAGCCCTCTTATACGCAGTATTTT. Its protein is CAGGAREPSYTQYF.

This clonotype was counted between two and nine times. Compared with germline, one end of the junction differs, possibly owing to a read error. The V and J genes are TRBV5-8 and TRBJ2-1; perhaps TRBD1 as D (6 bases). The CDR3 covers 13 residues. Germline V gene sequence: CDR1 SGHTS, CDR2 YDEGEE. CDR3 loop: CAGSYTGTSEQFF. CDR3 nucleotide sequence: TGTGCCGGCAGCTACACCGGGACATCGGAGCAGTTCTTC. The variable domain in full, with the rest retrieved from reference TRBV5-8 and TRBJ2-1, is EAGVTQSPTHLIKTRGQQATLRCSPISGHTSVYWYQQALGLGLQFLLWYDEGEERNRGNFPPRFSGRQFPNYSSELNVNALELEDSALYLCAGSYTGTSEQFFGPGTRLTVL.

The chain combines TRBV12-3 or TRBV12-4 with TRBJ1-1, with D hard to call. V dropped 9 bases and J dropped 1 base, with 15 bases sitting between them. CDR3 length: 14 amino acids. The CDR3 DNA follows: TGTGCCAGTGGTTTAGGACGGTCGAACACTGAAGCTTTCTTT. This codes for CASGLGRSNTEAFF.

With respect to this clonotype: Compared with germline, one end of the junction differs, possibly owing to a read error. The chain is built from TRBV29-1 and TRBJ2-2, with a possible D match to TRBD1 (6 bases). This CDR3 comprises 13 residues. Germline CDR1 and CDR2: SQVTM and ANQGSEA. DNA for the CDR3: TGCAGCGTTGACCGACAGGACACCGGGAAGCTATTTTTT. Amino acids: CSVDRQDTGKLFF.

Details on this clonotype: This sequence may be a read error, since a much larger clone differs from it by one base. This chain links TRBV30 with TRBJ2-2, with 7 bases that match TRBD2. Germline V lookup: CDR1 GTSNPN, CDR2 SVGIG (reference sequence). The CDR3 extends over 15 amino acids. CDR3 loop: CARSVLGGQTGELFF. The CDR3 DNA reads as TGTGCCAGGAGTGTACTGGGAGGGCAAACCGGGGAGCTGTTTTTT. Based on the CDR3 plus reference TRBV30 and TRBJ2-2, the full variable domain is SQTIHQWPATLVQPVGSPLSLECTVEGTSNPNLYWYRQAAGRGLQLLFYSVGIGQISSEVPQNLSASRPQDRQFILSSKKLLLSDSGFYLCARSVLGGQTGELFFGEGSRLTVL.

This clonotype showed up many times. The V and J genes are TRBV30 and TRBJ1-5; D not certain. V was shortened by 2 bases and J by 4 bases, with 6 bases between the two germline ends. The CDR3 sequence is 12 residues long. Germline V gene sequence: CDR1 GTSNPN, CDR2 SVGIG (reference sequence). For the CDR3, the DNA is TGTGCCTGGAGTTCTGGGAATCAGCCCCAGCATTTT. It is translated as CAWSSGNQPQHF.

Concerning this clonotype itself: The junction departs from germline at one end; a sequencing error may be responsible. The chain's CDR3 is CNVHQVGGQFF. DNA of the CDR3: TGCAACGTTCACCAGGTCGGTGGGCAGTTCTTC. V is TRBV29-1 and J is TRBJ2-1; D gene ambiguous. This CDR3 spans 11 amino acids. The germline V gene has CDR1 SQVTM and CDR2 ANQGSEA.

This clonotype is labeled medium-sized. The chain links TRBV11-2 to TRBJ2-5, with D unresolved. The germline V gene encodes CDR1 SGHAT and CDR2 FQNNGV. The V end lost 1 base, the J end lost 5 bases, and 8 bases lay between the germline ends. CDR3 size: 13 residues. CDR3 nucleotides: TGTGCCAGCAGCTTAGCTCTGGCGGAGACCCAGTACTTC. This sequence encodes CASSLALAETQYF. The whole variable domain, filled in from reference TRBV11-2 and TRBJ2-5, reads EAGVAQSPRYKIIEKRQSVAFWCNPISGHATLYWYQQILGQGPKLLIQFQNNGVVDDSQLPKDRFSAERLKGVDSTLKIQPAKLEDSAVYLCASSLALAETQYFGPGTRLLVL.

A remark on this clonotype: The junction and the germline gene differ at one end; a read error may be behind it. V is TRBV6-2 or TRBV6-3 and J is TRBJ1-1; D call uncertain. CDR3 length: 13 amino acids. CDR1 MNHEY and CDR2 SVGEGT come from the germline V gene. CDR3 DNA sequence: TGTGCCAACAAGCCGGAATTGAACGCTGAAGCTTTCTTT. It is translated as CANKPELNAEAFF.

As regards this clonotype: This may be a read error, as it is one base from a much larger clone. V gene TRBV7-9 combines with J gene TRBJ2-1; either TRBD1 or TRBD2 may supply D (5 bases each). V was pared by 8 bases and J by 6 bases, with 14 bases between. Germline V gene lookup returns CDR1 SEHNR and CDR2 FQNEAQ (reference sequence). There are 13 residues in the CDR3. DNA for the CDR3: TGTGCCAGCGGGACGTCGGCGGGCAATGAGCAGTTCTTC. This sequence encodes CASGTSAGNEQFF.

This clonotype showed up many times. The chain has TRBV5-1 and TRBJ2-3; 8 bases line up with TRBD2. This CDR3 spans 19 amino acids. CDR1 is SGHRS, CDR2 YFSETQ, per germline. Trimming took 5 bases from V and 4 from J; bases not matched to a gene: 21. The CDR3 spells CASSFGRLAGSLSADTQYF. The CDR3 DNA follows: TGCGCCAGCAGTTTTGGAAGGTTAGCGGGAAGTCTTTCTGCAGATACGCAGTATTTT.

Comment on this clonotype: Since the CDR3 does not end with the conserved phenylalanine or tryptophan, this likely comes from a read error. The rearrangement links TRBV29-1 to TRBJ2-1; D unclear. The CDR3 sequence is 11 residues long. The germline V gene has CDR1 SQVTM and CDR2 ANQGSEA. The CDR3 region has the DNA TGCAGCCCCCGGCTAGACAATGACCAGTTCATC. Its translation: CSPRLDNDQFI.

In the case of this clonotype: Possible read error: a much larger clone is one base away. This chain uses TRBV10-3 with TRBJ1-1; D remains unclear. Germline CDR1 reads ENHRY; CDR2 reads SYGVKD. CDR3 length: 13 amino acids. The CDR3 is CAIRKTMNAEAFF. The CDR3 DNA is TGTGCCATCAGGAAGACCATGAACGCTGAAGCTTTCTTT.

On this clonotype: The conserved phenylalanine or tryptophan is not found at the CDR3 terminus, so this likely reflects a read error. This rearrangement joins TRBV7-8 to TRBJ2-1; D may be TRBD2 (6 bases). The CDR3 is 14 residues long. Looked up from germline, CDR1 is SGHVS and CDR2 is FQNEAQ. Here the CDR3 reads CVSSLAEAYNEQFL. In DNA form, the CDR3 reads TGTGTCAGCAGCTTAGCGGAGGCCTACAATGAGCAGTTCCTC.

This clonotype has just a few counts. The rearrangement joins TRBV7-9 to TRBJ2-2; perhaps TRBD1 as D (6 bases). Between the trimmed V and J ends, which lost 5 bases and 1 base, there was a span of 14 bases. CDR1 and CDR2 (germline): SEHNR, FQNEAQ (reference sequence). This CDR3 is 16 amino acids long. The CDR3 DNA is TGTGCCAGCAGCCATCCACAGGGTTTGAACACCGGGGAGCTGTTTTTT. Encoded protein: CASSHPQGLNTGELFF.

The chain employs TRBV6-5 and TRBJ1-4; D is unresolved. CDR1 is MNHEY, CDR2 SVGAGI, per germline. This CDR3 contains 16 residues. V gave up 9 bases and J gave up 4 bases, with 21 bases separating them. The CDR3 nucleotides read TGTGCCAGTTACTATTGGGATTCGGCGCTTAATGAAAAACTGTTTTTT. This codes for CASYYWDSALNEKLFF.